These T cell receptor beta chains were read from a single sample in a study of T cells expressing NK-cell markers. TCRdb processed the 5' RACE reads again and assigns one entry to each CDR3 protein, with no DNA. The sample includes approximately 150,000 distinct CDR3 sequences. Material: blood T cells: a sorted CD56 or NKG2C T cell subset, CD4+ or CD8+ T cells, or bulk PBMC T cells (not recorded which). The receptors here all came from a woman between 18 and 75 years old in good health. Each CDR3 is given with its conserved first and last residue.

j_call: TRBJ1-2; v_call: TRBV11-2; cdr3_aa: CASSLGTGGEGYTF
j_call: TRBJ1-2; v_call: TRBV9; cdr3_aa: CASSAGTGPLYGYTF
j_call: TRBJ1-1; v_call: TRBV12-3/TRBV12-4; cdr3_aa: CASSLADRMDEAFF
j_call: TRBJ2-5; v_call: TRBV2; cdr3_aa: CASSEETGTHETQYF
j_call: TRBJ2-1; v_call: TRBV20-1; cdr3_aa: CSARGTGTDYNEQFF
j_call: TRBJ2-7; v_call: TRBV5-1; cdr3_aa: CASRKDIDGYEQYF
j_call: TRBJ2-1; v_call: TRBV6-5; cdr3_aa: CASSYLGGSSYNEQFF
j_call: TRBJ1-1; v_call: TRBV6-1; cdr3_aa: CASTLSTANTEAFF
j_call: TRBJ2-5; v_call: TRBV5-1; cdr3_aa: CASSLGSGQGWETQYF
j_call: TRBJ1-1; v_call: TRBV9; cdr3_aa: CASSVISRNTEAFF
j_call: TRBJ2-2; v_call: TRBV20-1; cdr3_aa: CSARAAENTGELFF
j_call: TRBJ2-1; v_call: TRBV5-1; cdr3_aa: CASSLEGGESEEQFF
j_call: TRBJ2-1; v_call: TRBV4-1; cdr3_aa: CASSQRLAGGNEQFF
j_call: TRBJ2-5; v_call: TRBV4-1; cdr3_aa: CASSQQLVQETQYF
j_call: TRBJ1-5; v_call: TRBV5-5; cdr3_aa: CASSLEGNLDQPQHF
j_call: TRBJ2-7; v_call: TRBV30; cdr3_aa: CAWSVRRMGEQYF
j_call: TRBJ2-7; v_call: TRBV5-1; cdr3_aa: CASSPGTGSVYEQYF
j_call: TRBJ2-5; v_call: TRBV5-1; cdr3_aa: CASSLFPVNEETQYF
j_call: TRBJ1-6; v_call: TRBV5-1; cdr3_aa: CASSFEGSRSPLHF
j_call: TRBJ2-7; v_call: TRBV5-6; cdr3_aa: CASSLVPPGPGGYEQYF
j_call: TRBJ2-2; v_call: TRBV12-3/TRBV12-4; cdr3_aa: CASRATGTNTGELFF
j_call: TRBJ2-5; v_call: TRBV7-9; cdr3_aa: CASSADPQETQYF
j_call: TRBJ2-7; v_call: TRBV7-2; cdr3_aa: CASSFTRGGQYF
j_call: TRBJ1-2; v_call: TRBV12-3/TRBV12-4; cdr3_aa: CASSFGDYGYTF
j_call: TRBJ2-7; v_call: TRBV6-2/TRBV6-3; cdr3_aa: CASSYHKGRWLSYEQYF
j_call: TRBJ2-7; v_call: TRBV20-1; cdr3_aa: CSAPLGSGYEQYF
j_call: TRBJ2-3; v_call: TRBV12-3/TRBV12-4; cdr3_aa: CASSLAGGYTDTQYF
j_call: TRBJ2-2; v_call: TRBV12-3/TRBV12-4; cdr3_aa: CASSWTSGELFF
j_call: TRBJ2-5; v_call: TRBV7-9; cdr3_aa: CATERGRGETQYF
j_call: TRBJ2-5; v_call: TRBV30; cdr3_aa: CAWSWGRGGQETQYF
j_call: TRBJ1-1; v_call: TRBV7-2; cdr3_aa: CASSLVHMDTEAFF
j_call: TRBJ2-3; v_call: TRBV5-5; cdr3_aa: CASSPVVTDTQYF
j_call: TRBJ1-4; v_call: TRBV29-1; cdr3_aa: CSVSREANEKLFF
j_call: TRBJ2-7; v_call: TRBV5-1; cdr3_aa: CASKLLAGAYEQYF
j_call: TRBJ2-5; v_call: TRBV5-1; cdr3_aa: CASSLTLGSYQETQYF
j_call: TRBJ2-1; v_call: TRBV3-1; cdr3_aa: CASSQNFPGTSGRYEQFF
j_call: TRBJ2-5; v_call: TRBV11-2; cdr3_aa: CASSLVGLAGGTTTQETQYF
j_call: TRBJ2-1; v_call: TRBV3-1; cdr3_aa: CASSQGVGDEQFF
j_call: TRBJ2-1; v_call: TRBV29-1; cdr3_aa: CSVGRPGGFYNEQFF
j_call: TRBJ2-7; v_call: TRBV19; cdr3_aa: CASSLAPTYEQYF